Listed below are T cell receptor beta chains from one sample, sequenced in a study of blood T cells in healthy people across ages. TCRdb ran MiXCR on the 5' RACE reads and lists one entry per CDR3 protein. The sample shows approximately 1.5 million distinct CDR3 sequences, roughly 32% of them seen only once. Sequencing was carried out using blood. Receptors were obtained from a woman aged 25-40 years in good health. Both conserved end residues are part of each CDR3. The D gene is left open where the match is weak. Rows give clone size only sometimes, using once, few, many, or a class for an expanded clone.

cdr3_length,j_call,clone_size,v_call,d_call,cdr3_nt,cdr3_aa
14,TRBJ1-1,few,TRBV5-6,.,TGTGCCAGCAGCCCGAGGCCGGATAACGCTGAAGCTTTCTTT,CASSPRPDNAEAFF
14,TRBJ2-5,.,TRBV5-1,.,TGCGCCAGCACCCCCGGACGTCCACAAGAGACCCAGTACTTC,CASTPGRPQETQYF
15,TRBJ2-7,once,TRBV13,.,TGTGCCAGCAGCCTATCGACAGCGGGTTCCTACGAGCAGTACTTC,CASSLSTAGSYEQYF
15,TRBJ2-3,.,TRBV20-1,.,TGCAGTGCTGAGGGAGACGGGAGAGACACAGATACGCAGTATTTT,CSAEGDGRDTDTQYF
14,TRBJ1-2,few,TRBV7-9,.,TGTGCCAGCAGCTTAGAAAGCGCTAACTATGGCTACACCTTC,CASSLESANYGYTF
17,TRBJ2-1,.,TRBV27,.,TGTGCCAGCATCACATCGGGGGTCCCTGGGCCTTTCAATGAGCAGTTCTTC,CASITSGVPGPFNEQFF
14,TRBJ2-5,.,TRBV9,.,TGTGCCAGCAGCGCCCTAGCTCTCCAAGAGACCCAGTACTTC,CASSALALQETQYF
18,TRBJ2-7,.,TRBV28,.,TGTGCCAGCAGTCCCTCCCCCGAGACTCTCGGCTCCTACAATGAGCAGTACTTC,CASSPSPETLGSYNEQYF
12,TRBJ2-3,.,TRBV20-1,.,TGCAGTGCAACCCCGGGAACAATTACGCAGTATTTT,CSATPGTITQYF
14,TRBJ2-7,.,TRBV20-1,.,TGCAGTGCTAGAGATCCCCGCAGTGGCTACGAGCAGTACTTC,CSARDPRSGYEQYF
15,TRBJ2-3,.,TRBV6-5,.,TGTGCCAGCAGTTACGAGGGGGGAGGCACAGATACGCAGTATTTT,CASSYEGGGTDTQYF
13,TRBJ2-5,.,TRBV11-2,.,TGTGCCAGCAGCTTAGAAGTACTTGGGACCCAGTACTTC,CASSLEVLGTQYF
13,TRBJ2-7,.,TRBV27,TRBD2,TGTGCCAGCAGCGCTTTTGTAGCGGGCGAGCAGTACTTC,CASSAFVAGEQYF
14,TRBJ2-1,many,TRBV24-1,.,TGTGCCACCAGTGATATGGTGTACATCCATGAGCAGTTCTTC,CATSDMVYIHEQFF
14,TRBJ1-6,once,TRBV5-4,.,TGTGCCAGCAGCTTCGATCGGGACCGCTCACCCCTCCACTTT,CASSFDRDRSPLHF
13,TRBJ2-7,few,TRBV5-1,.,TGCGCCAGCAGCTTGGAGCGGGCCTCCGAGCAGTACTTC,CASSLERASEQYF
13,TRBJ1-1,few,TRBV10-3,.,TGTGCCGTCTCTTCGATCCCACATCCTGAAGCTTTCTTT,CAVSSIPHPEAFF
13,TRBJ1-1,few,TRBV7-6,TRBD1,TGTGCCAGCAGCGTGGACAGGGTCGCTGAAGCTTTCTTT,CASSVDRVAEAFF
15,TRBJ1-6,.,TRBV5-1,.,TGCGCCAGCAGCTTGGTCCAGGGCGATAATTCGCCCCTCCACTTT,CASSLVQGDNSPLHF
16,TRBJ1-1,.,TRBV7-9,.,TGTGCCAGCAGCCTATGGGGGGGTCGAGACGGCACTGAAGCTTTCTTT,CASSLWGGRDGTEAFF
14,TRBJ1-1,.,TRBV2,.,TGTGCCAGCAGAGAGCAGGGTGGGAACACTGAAGCTTTCTTT,CASREQGGNTEAFF
17,TRBJ2-1,.,TRBV7-2,TRBD2,TGTGCCAGCAGCGGGCTAGCGGGGGAGAGCTCCTACAATGAGCAGTTCTTC,CASSGLAGESSYNEQFF
12,TRBJ1-2,.,TRBV27,TRBD1,TGTGCCAGCAGTCGACAGGGATTCAGCTACACCTTC,CASSRQGFSYTF
13,TRBJ2-3,few,TRBV2,.,TGTGCCAGCAGTGAACTGGAGGGGAATACGCAGTATTTT,CASSELEGNTQYF
16,TRBJ1-5,.,TRBV7-2,TRBD1,TGTGCCAGCAGCCCCCGACAGGGTAAAGAGGGTCAGCCCCAGCATTTT,CASSPRQGKEGQPQHF
12,TRBJ2-5,.,TRBV28,.,TGTGCCAGCAGTTCCCCCCGGGAGACCCAGTACTTC,CASSSPRETQYF
14,TRBJ2-1,few,TRBV29-1,TRBD2,TGCAACGTTATACTAGCGGGAGTCTACAATGAGCAGTTCTTC,CNVILAGVYNEQFF
16,TRBJ2-1,.,TRBV28,.,TGTGCCAGCACGGACAATTTAATCCCGAGGGAGCATGAGCAGTTCTTC,CASTDNLIPREHEQFF
15,TRBJ1-2,.,TRBV3-1,.,TGTGCCAGCAGCCAAGATTTACATAGGGGCTATGGCTACACCTTC,CASSQDLHRGYGYTF
11,TRBJ1-2,.,TRBV6-1,.,TGTGCCAGCAGTCAGGTCTATGGCTACACCTTC,CASSQVYGYTF
16,TRBJ2-7,.,TRBV2,TRBD1,TGTGCCAGCAGGTCCAATCCCGGGACAGTCGCCTACGAGCAGTACTTC,CASRSNPGTVAYEQYF
16,TRBJ2-1,few,TRBV13,TRBD1,TGTGCCAGCAGCTTTCCTGGACAGGGGACCTACAATGAGCAGTTCTTC,CASSFPGQGTYNEQFF
12,TRBJ1-1,once,TRBV12-3/TRBV12-4,.,TGTGCCAGCCAACGGGGGGACACTGAAGCTTTCTTT,CASQRGDTEAFF
13,TRBJ2-1,.,TRBV25-1,.,TGTGCCAGCAGCCCCACCCAGGGACACGAGCAGTTCTTC,CASSPTQGHEQFF
14,TRBJ2-1,few,TRBV7-8,TRBD1,TGTGCCAGCCTCGGGGAACAGGGGGCCAATGAGCAGTTCTTC,CASLGEQGANEQFF
13,TRBJ2-1,.,TRBV11-2,.,TGTGCCAGCAGCTCCGTTGGGGGCTTGGAGCAGTTCTTC,CASSSVGGLEQFF
17,TRBJ1-2,.,TRBV28,.,TGTACCAGCAGTCTACAGACAGCCCCGAGAGCTAACTATGGCTACACCTTC,CTSSLQTAPRANYGYTF
14,TRBJ2-1,few,TRBV29-1,.,TGCAGCGTCAACAGGGGGGGGACCTACAATGAGCAGTTCTTC,CSVNRGGTYNEQFF
13,TRBJ2-7,.,TRBV28,TRBD1,TGTGCCAGCAGCCCGACGAACAGGGGCGAGCAGTACTTC,CASSPTNRGEQYF
13,TRBJ2-1,.,TRBV5-5,TRBD2,TGTGCCAGCAGCCCGGGGGGGGTGGGTGAGCAGTTCTTC,CASSPGGVGEQFF
18,TRBJ1-1,few,TRBV5-1,.,TGCGCCAGCAGCTTGGCGGTATTTTCGTTCGGGGGAAACACTGAAGCTTTCTTT,CASSLAVFSFGGNTEAFF
14,TRBJ2-7,few,TRBV28,TRBD1,TGTGCCAGCAGTAAATACAGGGGGAACTACGAGCAGTACTTC,CASSKYRGNYEQYF
15,TRBJ2-3,many,TRBV20-1,TRBD2,TGCAGTGCTAGGGCGAGCGGGAGACCGGGGGATACGCAGTATTTT,CSARASGRPGDTQYF
16,TRBJ1-1,few,TRBV2,TRBD1,TGTGCCAGCAGAGAACAGGGGGCGAAGAGGAACACTGAAGCTTTCTTT,CASREQGAKRNTEAFF
16,TRBJ2-1,few,TRBV13,TRBD2,TGTGCCAGCAGACCCCTAGGGACTAGCGTCCTTGATGAGCAGTTCTTC,CASRPLGTSVLDEQFF
16,TRBJ2-3,few,TRBV5-1,.,TGCGCCAGCAGCTTGGATGCGGGCCCTTCCACAGATACGCAGTATTTT,CASSLDAGPSTDTQYF
15,TRBJ2-7,few,TRBV28,TRBD2,TGTGCCAGCAGTTCCCCCAGCGGGAGCTCCTACGAGCAGTACTTC,CASSSPSGSSYEQYF
17,TRBJ1-3,.,TRBV9,TRBD1,TGTGCCAGCAGCGTAGCGGGCAGGGGGCCCTCTGGAAACACCATATATTTT,CASSVAGRGPSGNTIYF
16,TRBJ2-1,.,TRBV5-6,TRBD2,TGTGCCAGCAGCCCTCAACTAGCGGGGTACGGCAATGAGCAGTTCTTC,CASSPQLAGYGNEQFF
16,TRBJ2-7,.,TRBV12-3/TRBV12-4,TRBD1,TGTGCCAGCAGCCCCACCGGGACAGGCGGCTCCTACGAGCAGTACTTC,CASSPTGTGGSYEQYF
11,TRBJ2-7,.,TRBV12-3/TRBV12-4,.,TGTGCCAGCAGTTTAGTAGTCGAGCAGTACTTC,CASSLVVEQYF
12,TRBJ2-7,.,TRBV20-1,.,TGCAGTGCTAAGCCGTCCTCGAATGAGCAGTACTTC,CSAKPSSNEQYF
14,TRBJ2-5,.,TRBV10-3,.,TGTGCCATCAGTGCAGGAAGGGGGCAAGAGACCCAGTACTTC,CAISAGRGQETQYF
13,TRBJ2-7,.,TRBV7-9,.,TGTGCCAGCAGTCTACGGACCGGAACAGGCAAGTACTTC,CASSLRTGTGKYF